This T cell receptor (beta chain) was profiled in a study of regulatory T cells in long-lasting Graves disease. This clonotype was observed many times. Time point meaning: newly diagnosed GD, antithyroid drugs for less than 3 months. TCR sequences were obtained from RNA taken from PBMCs. EDTA tubes held approximately 10 milliliters of peripheral blood from each patient. Researchers made TCR beta libraries by using iRepertoire HTBI primers and running Arm-PCR on CDR3 regions. TCRdb called the multiplex PCR reads again in MiXCR, with one record for every CDR3 protein. This table holds some 460,000 distinct CDR3 sequences, 15% to 20% found once. This sample was shared with a second study, whose subject was T cells in Graves' hyperthyroidism and ophthalmopathy. That source adds: TCR CDR3 regions were first amplified by RT-PCR with HTBI primers.

The starting material was peripheral blood mononuclear cells (PBMCs), obtained at new diagnosis, from a patient treated with antithyroid drugs. The source is a man aged 35-49 years with Graves disease.

CDR3 amino acids: CASSQPYGQGGYGYTF. CDR3 nucleotides: TGCGCCAGCAGCCAACCCTACGGACAGGGAGGGTATGGCTACACCTTC. This chain joins TRBV4-1 and TRBJ1-2; TRBD1 matches 8 bases. V trimming: 2 bases; J trimming: 5 bases; junction bases outside the gene matches: 10. This CDR3 region has 16 residues. Germline V gene sequence: CDR1 MGHRA, CDR2 YSYEKL.